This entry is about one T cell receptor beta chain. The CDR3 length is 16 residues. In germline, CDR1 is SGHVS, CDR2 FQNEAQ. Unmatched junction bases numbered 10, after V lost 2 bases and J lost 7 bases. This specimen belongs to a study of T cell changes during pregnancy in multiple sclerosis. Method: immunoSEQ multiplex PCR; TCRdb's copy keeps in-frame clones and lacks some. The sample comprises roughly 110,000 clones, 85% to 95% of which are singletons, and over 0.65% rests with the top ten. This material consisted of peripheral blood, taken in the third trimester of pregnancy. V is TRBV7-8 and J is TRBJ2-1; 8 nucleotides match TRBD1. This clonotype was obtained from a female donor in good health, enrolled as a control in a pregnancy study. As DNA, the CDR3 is TGTGCCAGCAGCTTATGGGCGGGACAGGAACTAAATGAGCAGTTCTTC. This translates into CASSLWAGQELNEQFF.